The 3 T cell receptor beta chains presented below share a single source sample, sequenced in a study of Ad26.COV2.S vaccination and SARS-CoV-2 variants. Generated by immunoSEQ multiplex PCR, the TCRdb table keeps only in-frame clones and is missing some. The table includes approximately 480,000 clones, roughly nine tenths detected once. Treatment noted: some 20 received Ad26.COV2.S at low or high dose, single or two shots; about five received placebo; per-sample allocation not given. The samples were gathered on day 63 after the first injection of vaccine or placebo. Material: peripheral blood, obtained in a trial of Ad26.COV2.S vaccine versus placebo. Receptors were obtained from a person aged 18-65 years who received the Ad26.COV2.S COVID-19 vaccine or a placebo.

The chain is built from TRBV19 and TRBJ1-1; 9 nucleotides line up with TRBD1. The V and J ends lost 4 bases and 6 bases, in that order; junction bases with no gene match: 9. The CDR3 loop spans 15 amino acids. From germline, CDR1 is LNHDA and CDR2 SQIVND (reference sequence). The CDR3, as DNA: TGTGCCAGTAGTACCAACCGGGACAGGGTGTCTGAAGCTTTCTTT. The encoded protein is CASSTNRDRVSEAFF.

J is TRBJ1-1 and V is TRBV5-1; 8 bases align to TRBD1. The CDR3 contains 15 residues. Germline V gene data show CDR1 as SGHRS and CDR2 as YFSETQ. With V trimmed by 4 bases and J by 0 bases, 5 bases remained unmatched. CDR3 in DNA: TGCGCCAGCAGCGGCCGACAGGGGATGAACACTGAAGCTTTCTTT. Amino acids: CASSGRQGMNTEAFF.

CDR3 sequence (DNA): TGTGCCAGCAGCCAAAGCGGGATGGGCACAGATACGCAGTATTTT. Amino acid sequence: CASSQSGMGTDTQYF. The chain uses TRBV14 and TRBJ2-3; 7 nucleotides agree with TRBD2. The CDR3 loop spans 15 amino acids. Germline values: CDR1 SGHDN, CDR2 FVKESK. Trimming at V came to 2 bases and at J to 1 base, leaving 3 bases not matched to a gene.